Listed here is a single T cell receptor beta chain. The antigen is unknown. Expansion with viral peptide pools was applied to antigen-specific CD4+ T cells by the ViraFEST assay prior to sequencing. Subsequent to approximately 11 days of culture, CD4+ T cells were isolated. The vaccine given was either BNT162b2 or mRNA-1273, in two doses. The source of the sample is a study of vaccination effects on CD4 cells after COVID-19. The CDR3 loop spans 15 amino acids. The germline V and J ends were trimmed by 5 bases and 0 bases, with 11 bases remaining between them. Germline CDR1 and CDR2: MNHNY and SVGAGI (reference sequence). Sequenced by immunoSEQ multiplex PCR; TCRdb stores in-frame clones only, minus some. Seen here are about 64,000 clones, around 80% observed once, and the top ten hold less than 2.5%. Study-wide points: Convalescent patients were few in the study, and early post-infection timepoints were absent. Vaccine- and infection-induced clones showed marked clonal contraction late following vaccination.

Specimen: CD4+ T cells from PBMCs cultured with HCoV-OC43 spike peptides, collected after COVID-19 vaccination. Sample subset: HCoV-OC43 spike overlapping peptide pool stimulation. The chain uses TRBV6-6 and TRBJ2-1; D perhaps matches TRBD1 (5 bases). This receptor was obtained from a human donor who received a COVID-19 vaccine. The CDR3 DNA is TGTGCCAGCAGTGCAGGGTCCCCCTCCTACAATGAGCAGTTCTTC. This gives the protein CASSAGSPSYNEQFF.